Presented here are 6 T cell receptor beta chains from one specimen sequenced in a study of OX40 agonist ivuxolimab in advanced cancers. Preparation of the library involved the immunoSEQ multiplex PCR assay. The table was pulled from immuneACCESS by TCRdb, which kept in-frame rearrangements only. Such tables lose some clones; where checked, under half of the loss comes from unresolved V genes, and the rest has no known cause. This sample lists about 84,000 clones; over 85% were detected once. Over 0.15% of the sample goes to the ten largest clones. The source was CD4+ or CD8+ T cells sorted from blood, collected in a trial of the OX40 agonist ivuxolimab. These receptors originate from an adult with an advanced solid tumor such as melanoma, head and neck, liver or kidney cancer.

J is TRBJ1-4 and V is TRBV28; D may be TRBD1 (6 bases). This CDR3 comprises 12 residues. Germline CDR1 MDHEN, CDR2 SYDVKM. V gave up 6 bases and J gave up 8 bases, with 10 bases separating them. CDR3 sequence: CASSTGWEKLFF. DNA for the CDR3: TGTGCCAGCAGCACAGGGTGGGAAAAACTGTTTTTT.

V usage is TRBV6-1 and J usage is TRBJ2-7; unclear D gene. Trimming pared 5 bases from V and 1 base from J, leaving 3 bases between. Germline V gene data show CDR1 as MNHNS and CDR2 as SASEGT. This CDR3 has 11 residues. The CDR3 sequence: CASSQSYEQYF. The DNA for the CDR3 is TGTGCCAGCAGTCAATCCTACGAGCAGTACTTC.

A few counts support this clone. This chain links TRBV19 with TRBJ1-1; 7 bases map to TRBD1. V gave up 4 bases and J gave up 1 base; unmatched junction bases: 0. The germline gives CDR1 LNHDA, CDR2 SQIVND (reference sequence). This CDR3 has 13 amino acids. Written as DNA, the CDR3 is TGTGCCAGTAGTACAGGGGGGAACACTGAAGCTTTCTTT. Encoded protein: CASSTGGNTEAFF.

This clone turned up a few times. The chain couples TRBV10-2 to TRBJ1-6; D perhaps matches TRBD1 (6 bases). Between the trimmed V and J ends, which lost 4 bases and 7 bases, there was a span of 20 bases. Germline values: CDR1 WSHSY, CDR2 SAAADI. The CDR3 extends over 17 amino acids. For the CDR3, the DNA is TGCGCCAGCAGTGCTGGACAGCGTAGGAGCTGGAATTCACCCCTCCACTTT. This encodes CASSAGQRRSWNSPLHF.

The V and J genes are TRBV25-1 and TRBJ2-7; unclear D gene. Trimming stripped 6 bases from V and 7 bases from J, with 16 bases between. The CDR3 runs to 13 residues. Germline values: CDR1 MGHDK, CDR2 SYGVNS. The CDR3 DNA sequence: TGTGCCAGCAGCCCGTGGCCCCCTTCTGAGCAGTACTTC. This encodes CASSPWPPSEQYF.

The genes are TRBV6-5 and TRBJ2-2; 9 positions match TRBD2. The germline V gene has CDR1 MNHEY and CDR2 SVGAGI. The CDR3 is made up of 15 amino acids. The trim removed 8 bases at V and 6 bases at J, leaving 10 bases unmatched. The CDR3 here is CASRPREGLAGELFF. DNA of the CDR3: TGTGCCAGCCGGCCGCGGGAGGGCCTAGCCGGGGAGCTGTTTTTT.